The 5 T cell receptor beta chains presented below share a single source sample, sequenced in a study of blood T cell repertoires in COVID-19. Using immunoSEQ multiplex PCR, the repertoire was profiled, and TCRdb retains in-frame clones only, with some absent. The sample records some 150,000 clones, about 90% being singletons. Sequenced sample: PBMCs or T cells enriched from blood (not recorded which). The receptors originated from a human donor with acute COVID-19. The donor label of this sample is uncertain.

This clone was detected only a few times. J is TRBJ2-5 and V is TRBV6-1; TRBD2 agrees at 8 bases. Germline values: CDR1 MNHNS, CDR2 SASEGT. The ends lost 1 base at V and 5 bases at J; junction bases unmatched: 6. This CDR3 is 15 amino acids long. The CDR3 DNA sequence: TGTGCCAGCAGTGAAGTAGGCGGGGGGTTGGAGACCCAGTACTTC. It encodes CASSEVGGGLETQYF.

The rearrangement joins TRBV7-2 to TRBJ2-7, with TRBD1 matching 8 bases. The length of the CDR3 is 15 residues. V shed 2 bases, J shed 1 base, and the junction held 4 bases outside the gene matches. CDR1 is SGHTA, CDR2 FQGNSA, per germline. The CDR3 region is CASSLRTGGSYEQYF. For the CDR3, the DNA is TGTGCCAGCAGCTTAAGAACAGGGGGTTCCTACGAGCAGTACTTC. The entire variable domain, with the rest obtained from reference TRBV7-2 and TRBJ2-7, is as follows: GAGVSQSPSNKVTEKGKDVELRCDPISGHTALYWYRQSLGQGLEFLIYFQGNSAPDKSGLPSDRFSAERTGGSVSTLTIQRTQQEDSAVYLCASSLRTGGSYEQYFGPGTRLTVT.

The chain recombines TRBV9 with TRBJ1-1, with a weak D call TRBD1 (5 bases). Germline assignment: CDR1 SGDLS and CDR2 YYNGEE. The CDR3 spans 14 residues. V gave up 4 bases and J gave up 1 base, with 11 bases separating them. CDR3 nucleotides: TGTGCCAGCAGCCGACAGTTGACGAACACTGAAGCTTTCTTT. The encoded protein is CASSRQLTNTEAFF.

This rearrangement joins TRBV9 to TRBJ1-1; possibly TRBD1 for D (5 bases). CDR3 length: 14 amino acids. Trimming pared 4 bases from V and 3 bases from J, leaving 13 bases between. Germline assignment: CDR1 SGDLS and CDR2 YYNGEE. The CDR3 region has the DNA TGTGCCAGCAGCCCAGTGGGGCAATACACTGAAGCTTTCTTT. Amino acid sequence: CASSPVGQYTEAFF.

The chain combines TRBV7-2 with TRBJ2-2, with a tentative D call TRBD1 (6 bases). The CDR3 consists of 14 residues. The V and J ends lost 3 bases and 6 bases respectively, with 11 bases between them. Germline V gene lookup returns CDR1 SGHTA and CDR2 FQGNSA. The CDR3 reads CASSFKGGPGELFF. In nucleotides, the CDR3 is TGTGCCAGCAGCTTTAAAGGGGGACCCGGGGAGCTGTTTTTT.